Here is one T cell receptor beta chain with its context. This clone was picked up many times. Its antigen is unknown. Base qualities are not at hand, and no much larger clone is one base apart. TCRbeta CDR3 regions were amplified from genomic DNA using the immunoSEQ Assay, a bias-controlled multiplex PCR. Under the source paper's analysis protocol: The number of nucleated cells in each sample was estimated by amplification of reference gene primers within the assay. To quantify the absolute abundance of each unique TCRbeta CDR3 rearrangement, sequence reads were collapsed and filtered. Productive Simpson clonality was computed per sample as the square root of Simpson's diversity index over productive rearrangements. TCRdb re-hosts the immuneACCESS table, in-frame sequences only. Its copies lack some clones; in the studies checked, an unresolved V gene accounts for under half of them, and the cause for the rest is not known. V and J calls and clone size come straight from that table; D and trimming were deduced from the DNA. In this sample the table shows over 140,000 clones, around 78% of which occur a single time. The top ten hold approximately 5% of the sample.

These data belong to a study of blood T cell repertoires in COVID-19 (dated by TCRdb to about 2020). General notes on the study: Collaborator samples came from the United States, Italy and Spain and covered acute and convalescent phases of COVID-19. The prospective study material was composed of cDNA or gDNA derived from T cells, B-cell-depleted T cells, or PBMCs. Subjects who had been exposed to COVID-19, were actively infected with it, or had recovered from it provided the deeply sampled blood TCRbeta repertoires that made up the dataset. The repertoires were released in a freely available public database intended as a resource for research on the immune response to SARS-CoV-2. Samples came from the ongoing ImmuneRACE study (first 160 participants) plus 1,254 subjects from 6 global collaborators. The sample metadata nearly always contained a de-identified subject ID, COVID-19 status, age in years and sex. HLA class I and class II types, where available, came from metadata supplied by the sample provider rather than from assay-based typing. Beyond this particular receptor, the publication reports: How much clinical and demographic metadata was included differed by source and by participant, and the metadata was provided uncurated.

The CDR1 and CDR2 encoded by the germline V gene are LGHNA and YNFKEQ. Measured from the cysteine to the phenylalanine, the CDR3 is 16 residues long. Only the CDR3 region is kept as DNA, spanning 48 bases read in frame from base 1. Trimming costs V 0 bases and J 8 bases, and their ends lie 19 bases apart. Whole blood was collected in K2EDTA tubes by collaborating institutions according to the institutions' own protocols. For TCRbeta analysis, collaborators shipped samples in one of three forms: frozen whole blood, isolated PBMCs, or DNA extracted from either of those sample types. The rearrangement joined TRBV4-2 to TRBJ1-2; TRBD1 is possibly the D segment (5 matching bases). The TCR sequence derives from a woman aged 80 or over with active or convalescent COVID-19. Input material: peripheral blood. The DNA sequence follows: TGTGCCAGCAGCCAAGAAAGGGGAGGAACGAGGAGCGGCTACACCTTC. This translates into CASSQERGGTRSGYTF.